This T cell receptor beta chain appears in the sequencing data of a study of cytomegalovirus exposure and HLA in healthy donors. Study overall: Roughly 92 million unique TCRs, all from HLA-typed donors, were included in an early release of the data. Around 76% of 398 genotyped donors fell in the Caucasian-associated ancestry cluster. Broader study findings: The CMV antigen specificity of a few CMV-associated chains was confirmed through in vitro analysis.

Both 60 Vbeta primers and 13 Jbeta primers went into the PCR. Sequencing used immunoSEQ multiplex PCR; TCRdb keeps in-frame clones, though not all of them. The data show roughly 130,000 clones, with 55% to 80% seen just once and around 1.2% held by the top ten. This clone was observed a few times. Its target is not known. The CDR3 has 16 residues. Trimming took off 0 bases at V and 2 bases at J, with 13 bases between the two ends. Germline V gives CDR1 MNHEY, CDR2 SVGAGI. J is TRBJ1-2 and V is TRBV6-5; tentatively, D is TRBD1 (6 bases). This sequence was found in a woman aged 40 to 55 in good health and CMV-seronegative. The specimen sequenced was PBMCs. In nucleotides, the CDR3 is TGTGCCAGCAGTTACTCGGGTCTGGACAGAAACTATGGCTACACCTTC. Its translation: CASSYSGLDRNYGYTF.